The 29 T cell receptor beta chains below come from one sample, sequenced in a study of blood T cell repertoires in COVID-19. Profiled with immunoSEQ multiplex PCR; TCRdb holds only in-frame clones, not every one. The sample includes roughly 250,000 clones, roughly nine tenths of them seen just once. The sequenced sample was PBMCs or T cells enriched from blood (not recorded which). Receptors were obtained from a woman aged 18-30 years who had recovered from COVID-19.

The chain links TRBV10-1 to TRBJ2-5; maybe TRBD2 (6 bases). Between the trimmed V and J ends, which lost 0 bases and 7 bases, there was a span of 6 bases. The CDR3 contains 12 residues. Germline CDR1 is WNHNN and CDR2 is SYGVQD (reference sequence). CDR3 in amino acids: CASSESEGTQYF. The CDR3 DNA reads as TGCGCCAGCAGTGAGTCGGAGGGGACCCAGTACTTC.

Details on this clone: The germline gene is not matched at one end of the junction; a read error may be the cause. The chain has TRBV18 and TRBJ2-3; D may be TRBD1 (5 bases). CDR3 length: 16 residues. The germline CDR1 and CDR2 sequences are KGHSH and LQKENI. The CDR3 DNA follows: TGTGCCAGCTCAGCACCGGACACCTATGAGTGGAATACGCAGTATTTT. This encodes CASSAPDTYEWNTQYF.

The chain is built from TRBV7-9 and TRBJ1-1, with TRBD1 as a possible D gene (6 bases). V lost 3 bases and J 2 bases, leaving 13 bases between the germline ends. The V gene's germline CDR1 is SEHNR and CDR2 FQNEAQ (reference sequence). The CDR3 spans 15 residues. The CDR3 sequence is CASSFSDSLNTEAFF. For the CDR3, the DNA is TGTGCCAGCAGCTTTTCGGACAGCTTAAACACTGAAGCTTTCTTT.

The chain carries TRBV27 and TRBJ1-2; 11 nucleotides agree with TRBD1. V gave up 5 bases and J gave up 4 bases; unmatched junction bases: 9. The CDR3 extends over 16 amino acids. Per the germline V gene, CDR1 is MNHEY and CDR2 is SMNVEV (reference sequence). CDR3 bases: TGTGCCAGCAGTCTCCGCCGGGACAGGGGGTTCTATGGCTACACCTTC. Its protein is CASSLRRDRGFYGYTF.

The CDR3: CASNLRSGGGDTQYF. CDR3 nucleotides: TGTGCCAGCAACCTGCGGAGCGGGGGGGGTGATACGCAGTATTTT. The chain carries TRBV6-5 and TRBJ2-3; 10 bases match TRBD2. This CDR3 comprises 15 residues. Germline-derived CDR1 and CDR2 are MNHEY and SVGAGI. V was clipped by 7 bases and J by 6 bases; unmatched bases: 10.

The chain employs TRBV10-3 and TRBJ2-1; tentatively, D is TRBD1 (5 bases). CDR1 is ENHRY and CDR2 is SYGVKD in the germline V gene. The CDR3 consists of 12 residues. V was trimmed by 3 bases and J by 6 bases, leaving 6 bases between them. The CDR3 nucleotides are TGTGCCATCAGTGAAAGGGGCAATGAGCAGTTCTTC. It translates to CAISERGNEQFF.

This chain uses TRBV5-1 with TRBJ1-5, with no clear D. CDR1 is SGHRS, CDR2 YFSETQ, per germline. Trimming left V 5 bases short and J 0 bases short, with 15 bases between. The CDR3 totals 16 residues. The CDR3 loop is CASSPGLGDSNQPQHF. The CDR3 nucleotides read TGCGCCAGCAGTCCGGGTCTGGGAGATAGCAATCAGCCCCAGCATTTT.

V is TRBV29-1 and J is TRBJ2-2, with D possibly TRBD1 on 6 matching bases. Trimming left V 4 bases short and J 1 base short, with 10 bases between. Germline V lookup: CDR1 SQVTM, CDR2 ANQGSEA. This CDR3 is built from 14 residues. Here the CDR3 DNA reads TGCAGCGTTGGGGGACATGTGAACACCGGGGAGCTGTTTTTT. This translates into CSVGGHVNTGELFF.

This clone was observed once. The rearrangement joins TRBV25-1 to TRBJ1-1; D may be TRBD1 (6 bases). Germline V gives CDR1 MGHDK, CDR2 SYGVNS. Trimming cost V 1 base and J 1 base, with 19 bases left between them. The CDR3 covers 18 residues. The CDR3 region has the DNA TGTGCCAGCAGTGAATTTTTTGGTCGTCAGGGGCAGAACACTGAAGCTTTCTTT. Its protein product is CASSEFFGRQGQNTEAFF.

This clone has just one count. The chain links TRBV5-1 to TRBJ2-5, with D perhaps matching TRBD2 (7 bases). Germline-derived CDR1 and CDR2 are SGHRS and YFSETQ. This CDR3 comprises 14 residues. Trimming cost V 4 bases and J 5 bases, with 15 bases left between them. The CDR3 is CASSVVGGPETQYF. CDR3 in DNA: TGCGCCAGCAGCGTGGTCGGGGGGCCCGAGACCCAGTACTTC.

This chain links TRBV4-1 with TRBJ1-1; 7 bases line up with TRBD1. Germline lookup yields CDR1 MGHRA and CDR2 YSYEKL. The CDR3 totals 14 residues. With V trimmed by 4 bases and J by 1 base, 3 bases remained unmatched. As DNA, the CDR3 is TGCGCCAGCAGCCGCCGGGACAGGAACACTGAAGCTTTCTTT. This sequence encodes CASSRRDRNTEAFF.

V and J are TRBV18 and TRBJ2-7, with D perhaps matching TRBD1 (6 bases). V gave up 1 base and J gave up 3 bases, with 13 bases separating them. From germline, CDR1 is KGHSH and CDR2 LQKENI. The CDR3 is made up of 15 amino acids. The CDR3 bases are TGTGCCAGCTCACCACAGTCGGGACACTTCTACGAGCAGTACTTC. Residues: CASSPQSGHFYEQYF.

The gene calls are TRBV3-1 (or the pseudogene TRBV3-2) and TRBJ1-6; 12 bases are a match to TRBD1. The germline CDR1 and CDR2 sequences are LGHDT and YNNKEL (reference sequence). With V trimmed by 1 base and J by 11 bases, 15 bases remained unmatched. The CDR3 is 19 residues long. The CDR3 bases are TGTGCCAGCAGCCAAGGACCGGGACAGGGGGCCCTGGGAGGAGCACCCCTCCACTTT. Translated: CASSQGPGQGALGGAPLHF.

The genes are TRBV19 and TRBJ2-3; 9 positions match TRBD2. CDR1 and CDR2 from the germline V gene are LNHDA and SQIVND (reference sequence). Trimming removed 3 bases from V and 3 bases from J; junction bases left unmatched: 4. The CDR3 sequence is 15 residues long. CDR3 sequence: CASSIDSGRTDTQYF. CDR3 bases: TGTGCCAGTAGTATCGATAGCGGGAGAACAGATACGCAGTATTTT.

This sequence joins TRBV19 and TRBJ1-1; D ambiguous. CDR1 and CDR2 (germline): LNHDA, SQIVND (reference sequence). CDR3 length equals 12 residues. The V end was cut by 3 bases, the J end by 5 bases, with 7 bases between. The chain's CDR3 is CASSIPGTEAFF. The DNA of the CDR3 is TGTGCCAGTAGTATTCCGGGGACTGAAGCTTTCTTT.

The J gene is TRBJ1-5, the V gene TRBV19; tentative D call: TRBD1 (6 bases). The CDR3 totals 14 residues. Germline V gene data show CDR1 as LNHDA and CDR2 as SQIVND (reference sequence). V shed 3 bases and J shed 5 bases, with 11 bases lying between them. CDR3 amino acids: CASSISGGDQPQHF. Written as DNA, the CDR3 is TGTGCCAGTAGTATTTCGGGGGGCGATCAGCCCCAGCATTTT.

The V and J genes are TRBV2 and TRBJ2-4, with 7 bases matching TRBD2. Germline lookup yields CDR1 SNHLY and CDR2 FYNNEI. The CDR3 runs 17 residues. J gave up 5 bases and V 1 base, and 11 bases lay outside the gene matches. The CDR3 DNA follows: TGTGCCAGCAGTGAAGGTAGCTGGACTAGAAGGCAAAACATTCAGTACTTC. Protein: CASSEGSWTRRQNIQYF.

The chain employs TRBV9 and TRBJ2-5; D not certain. CDR3 length equals 15 residues. V lost 0 bases and J lost 5, with 14 bases in between. Looked up from germline, CDR1 is SGDLS and CDR2 is YYNGEE. In nucleotides, the CDR3 is TGTGCCAGCAGCGTAGAGTTGAGTGTATGGGAGACCCAGTACTTC. Translating it yields CASSVELSVWETQYF.

J is TRBJ2-1 and V is TRBV30; D gene unclear. The germline gives CDR1 GTSNPN, CDR2 SVGIG (reference sequence). Trimming left V 0 bases short and J 9 bases short, with 6 bases between. The CDR3 spans 11 residues. CDR3 coding DNA: TGTGCCTGGAGTGTACCCGGTGAGCAGTTCTTC. It is translated as CAWSVPGEQFF.

The genes are TRBV3-1 (or the pseudogene TRBV3-2) and TRBJ2-2; TRBD1 agrees at 8 bases. The CDR3 is 14 amino acids. CDR1 and CDR2 (germline): LGHDT, YNNKEL (reference sequence). J lost 6 bases, V lost 4 bases, and 4 bases had no gene match. CDR3 region: CASSPDRVPGELFF. The CDR3 coding sequence is TGTGCCAGCAGCCCGGACAGGGTCCCCGGGGAGCTGTTTTTT.

This chain links TRBV7-2 with TRBJ2-5; 8 positions match TRBD2. This CDR3 comprises 14 residues. Germline loops: CDR1 SGHTA, CDR2 FQGNSA. V lost 2 bases to trimming and J lost 2 bases; unmatched junction nucleotides: 1. The CDR3 protein is CASSLTSGQETQYF. The CDR3 DNA reads as TGTGCCAGCAGCTTAACTAGCGGACAAGAGACCCAGTACTTC.

The chain has TRBV4-2 and TRBJ1-2; TRBD1 matches 9 bases. Germline CDR1 and CDR2: LGHNA and YNFKEQ. The CDR3 length is 15 residues. J lost 7 bases, V lost 4 bases, and 10 bases had no gene match. CDR3 loop: CASSPGTGSYFGYTF. The CDR3 DNA is TGTGCCAGCAGCCCTGGGACAGGGTCGTATTTTGGCTACACCTTC.

The chain couples TRBV15 to TRBJ1-5; no definite D call. The CDR3 is 14 amino acids. V dropped 0 bases and J dropped 7 bases, with 10 bases sitting between them. CDR1 is LNHNV, CDR2 YYDKDF, per germline (reference sequence). This CDR3 is CATSRDAAPQPQHF. CDR3 bases: TGTGCCACCAGCAGAGATGCGGCCCCCCAGCCCCAGCATTTT.

The table lists this clone with a count of one. This chain joins TRBV4-1 and TRBJ2-1; tentatively, D is TRBD2 (6 bases). Germline CDR1 MGHRA, CDR2 YSYEKL. The CDR3 covers 16 residues. V was clipped by 1 base and J by 0 bases, with 10 bases between them. CDR3 residues: CASSQGDGSSYNEQFF. In nucleotides, the CDR3 is TGCGCCAGCAGCCAAGGGGACGGGAGCTCCTACAATGAGCAGTTCTTC.

This sequence joins TRBV6-5 and TRBJ1-1; the match to TRBD1 covers 7 bases. Germline CDR1 is MNHEY and CDR2 is SVGAGI. The ends lost 7 bases at V and 0 bases at J; junction bases unmatched: 5. The CDR3 is made up of 14 amino acids. DNA for the CDR3: TGTGCCAGCATTTTGACAGGGCTGAACACTGAAGCTTTCTTT. Translated: CASILTGLNTEAFF.

The gene calls are TRBV6-6 and TRBJ1-2, with TRBD1 identical over 11 bases. The trim removed 2 bases at V and 7 bases at J, leaving 9 bases unmatched. CDR3 length: 16 amino acids. Germline V gene lookup returns CDR1 MNHNY and CDR2 SVGAGI (reference sequence). DNA of the CDR3: TGTGCCAGCAGTTACCCACCGGACAGGGGGCTGGGTGGCTACACCTTC. Amino acid sequence: CASSYPPDRGLGGYTF.

A note on this clone: The sample carries other DNA sequences with the same CDR3. The CDR3 reads CASSLEGQSYGYTF. CDR3 DNA sequence: TGCGCCAGCAGCTTGGAGGGACAGTCCTATGGCTACACCTTC. This chain connects TRBV5-1 to TRBJ1-2; 7 bases are shared with TRBD1. V trimming: 0 bases; J trimming: 4 bases; junction bases outside the gene matches: 3. This CDR3 is built from 14 residues. Per germline, CDR1 SGHRS and CDR2 YFSETQ.

The sample holds one count of this clone. This rearrangement joins TRBV19 to TRBJ2-1; TRBD1 aligns across 8 bases. Per the germline V gene, CDR1 is LNHDA and CDR2 is SQIVND (reference sequence). Losses at the gene ends were 5 bases for V and 8 bases for J; bases not matched to a gene: 14. The CDR3 has 16 amino acids. CDR3 residues: CASSFITGQGGDEQFF. In nucleotides, the CDR3 is TGTGCCAGTAGTTTCATAACAGGACAGGGCGGGGATGAGCAGTTCTTC.

The chain joins TRBV6-1 to TRBJ1-2; weak D call: TRBD1 (6 bases). Germline lookup yields CDR1 MNHNS and CDR2 SASEGT. V was pared by 2 bases and J by 7 bases, with 17 bases between. The CDR3 loop spans 15 amino acids. CDR3 nucleotide sequence: TGTGCCAGCAGTGAAAGGAGGGGGGGATTTGGTGGCTACACCTTC. It codes for CASSERRGGFGGYTF.